This TCR beta chain originates from a study of blood T cell repertoires in COVID-19. Clones were read by immunoSEQ multiplex PCR, and TCRdb kept only the in-frame ones, dropping some. The sample lists approximately 60,000 clones, approximately 84% occurring once. This CDR3 is 14 amino acids long. CDR1 LGHNT and CDR2 FRNRAP come from the germline V gene. Between the trimmed V and J ends, which lost 5 bases and 5 bases, there was a span of 13 bases. The chain has TRBV12-5 and TRBJ1-5; D gene uncertain. This sequence was found in a man aged 45-65 years with active COVID-19. The specimen was peripheral blood. The CDR3 protein is CASGPSSVDQPQHF. DNA for the CDR3: TGTGCTAGTGGTCCATCGAGCGTCGATCAGCCCCAGCATTTT.